This T cell receptor (beta chain) was observed in a study of blood T cell repertoires in COVID-19. To note about this clone: The same CDR3 is also encoded by other DNA sequences in this sample.

CDR3 size: 15 residues. The germline V gene encodes CDR1 ENHRY and CDR2 SYGVKD. Trimming removed 2 bases at V and 0 bases at J, with 8 bases between. Some clones are missing from TCRdb's copy, which holds only in-frame ones; the method was immunoSEQ multiplex PCR. This sample has fewer than 250,000 clones, with roughly nine tenths found just once. The chain is built from TRBV10-3 and TRBJ2-1; D is possibly TRBD1 (5 bases). Specimen: peripheral blood. The clonotype originates from a man between 65 and 85 years old with acute or convalescent COVID-19. CDR3 nucleotide sequence: TGTGCCATCAGTGAGACAGGCAGCTCCTACAATGAGCAGTTCTTC. Its translation is CAISETGSSYNEQFF.